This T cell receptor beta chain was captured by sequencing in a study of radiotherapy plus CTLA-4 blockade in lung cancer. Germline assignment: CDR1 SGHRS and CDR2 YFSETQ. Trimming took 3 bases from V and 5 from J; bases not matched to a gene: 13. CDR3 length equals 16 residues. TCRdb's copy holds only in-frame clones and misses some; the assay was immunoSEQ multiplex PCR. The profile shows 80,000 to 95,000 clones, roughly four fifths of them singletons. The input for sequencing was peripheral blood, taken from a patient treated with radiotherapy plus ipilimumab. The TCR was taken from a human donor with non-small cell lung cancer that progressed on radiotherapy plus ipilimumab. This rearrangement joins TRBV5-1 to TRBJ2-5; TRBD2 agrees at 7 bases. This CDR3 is CASSSSLAEVGETQYF. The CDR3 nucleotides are TGCGCCAGCAGCTCCAGCCTAGCGGAAGTGGGCGAGACCCAGTACTTC.